The clone carrying this T cell receptor (beta chain) occurred once. Trimming cost V 0 bases and J 10 bases; bases outside gene matches: 5. CDR1 and CDR2 (germline): GTSNPN, SVGIG (reference sequence). This CDR3 is 13 amino acids long. The sample belongs to a study of blood T cell repertoires in COVID-19. In the authors' workflow: Quantification of nucleated cells was approximated via reference gene primer amplification. Clones were read by immunoSEQ multiplex PCR, and TCRdb kept only the in-frame ones, dropping some. The D gene and trimming were derived from the DNA, and the V and J assignments and clone size from that table. The repertoire holds roughly 330,000 clones, with 87% as singletons.

V usage is TRBV30 and J usage is TRBJ1-4; 7 bases agree with TRBD1. This clonotype was sampled from a man aged 30 to 45 with COVID-19, enrolled during active disease. Sequenced sample: peripheral blood. CDR3: CAWSVGGGGKLFF. CDR3 DNA sequence: TGTGCCTGGAGTGTAGGGGGCGGAGGAAAACTGTTTTTT.